This T cell receptor beta chain was sequenced for a study of T-cell reconstitution after alpha-beta-depleted transplantation in children. General study findings and limits: Reportedly, roughly two months post-transplant, alpha-beta T cells arose from several hundred expanded graft clones. In some patients, recipient T cells and intrathymic progenitors surviving conditioning explained high day-60 diversity. T-cell counts and diversity at one year following transplant were attributed mainly to newly produced T cells.

This clonotype was observed many times. Its antigen is unknown. Per the germline V gene, CDR1 is SQVTM and CDR2 is ANQGSEA. With V trimmed by 4 bases and J by 6 bases, 4 bases remained unmatched. The length of the CDR3 is 12 residues. Unique molecular identifiers featured in how the TCRbeta library was prepared. MiXCR was run by TCRdb on the PCR reads, yielding one entry per CDR3 protein. The table lists about 290,000 distinct CDR3 sequences, about 9.4% of them singletons. The rearrangement uses TRBV29-1 and TRBJ1-2; TRBD1 aligns across 8 bases. This clonotype was obtained from a boy under two years old with acute myeloid leukemia, due to receive a stem cell transplant. Sequencing used PBMCs, obtained before TCRalphabeta/CD19-depleted stem cell transplant. DNA for the CDR3: TGCAGCGTTGGACAGGGGAGGGATGGCTACACCTTC. Residues: CSVGQGRDGYTF.